This T cell receptor beta chain was found in a study of blood T cells in healthy people across ages. The germline V gene encodes CDR1 DFQATT and CDR2 SNEGSKA (reference sequence). Trimming removed 1 base at V and 5 bases at J, with 8 bases between. The CDR3 runs 12 residues. A second about 6 to 12 cycle PCR used barcoded and J-beta primers. TCRdb analysed the 5' RACE reads with MiXCR anew, one entry per CDR3 protein. The sample lists 1.8 million or so distinct CDR3 sequences, 35% to 50% occurring once. The sample was blood. The chain couples TRBV20-1 to TRBJ1-1, with a weak D call TRBD1 (5 bases). The source of this sequence is a human donor in good health. Here the CDR3 DNA reads TGCAGTGCTAGAGGAGGGGTTACTGAAGCTTTCTTT. This sequence encodes CSARGGVTEAFF.